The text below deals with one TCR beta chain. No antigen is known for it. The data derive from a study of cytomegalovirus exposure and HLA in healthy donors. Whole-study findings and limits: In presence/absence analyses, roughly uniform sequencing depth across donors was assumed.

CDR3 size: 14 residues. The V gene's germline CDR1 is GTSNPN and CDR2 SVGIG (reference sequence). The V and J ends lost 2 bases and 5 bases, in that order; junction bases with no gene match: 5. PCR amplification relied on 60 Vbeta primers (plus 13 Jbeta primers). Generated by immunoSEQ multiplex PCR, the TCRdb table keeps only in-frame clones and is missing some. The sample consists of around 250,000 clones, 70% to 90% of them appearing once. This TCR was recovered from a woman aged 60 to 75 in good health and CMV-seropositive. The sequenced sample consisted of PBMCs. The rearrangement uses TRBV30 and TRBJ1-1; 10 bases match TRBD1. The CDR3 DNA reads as TGTGCCTGGAGTCGACAGGGGGCAGGTACTGAAGCTTTCTTT. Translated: CAWSRQGAGTEAFF. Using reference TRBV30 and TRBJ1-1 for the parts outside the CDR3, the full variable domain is SQTIHQWPATLVQPVGSPLSLECTVEGTSNPNLYWYRQAAGRGLQLLFYSVGIGQISSEVPQNLSASRPQDRQFILSSKKLLLSDSGFYLCAWSRQGAGTEAFFGQGTRLTVV.